The 16 T cell receptor beta chains presented below share a single source sample, sequenced in a study of post-analysis software for immune sequencing data. Study-level findings and limits: With TRBV5-6, TRBV5-1 and TRBV20-1 included, about five TRBV segments were more frequent in patients than in controls.

Carried by the TCR beta cDNA libraries were unique molecular identifiers. TCRdb reprocessed the PCR reads with MiXCR, giving one entry per CDR3 protein. The sample carries about 680,000 distinct CDR3 sequences, approximately 59% recorded once. These receptors are not linked to any known antigen. The material sequenced was blood. The origin of the receptors is a girl between 2 and 10 years old with multiple sclerosis.

The genes are TRBV20-1 and TRBJ2-7, with 11 bases matching TRBD1. The CDR3 consists of 15 residues. The junction had 8 bases not matched to a gene; V was cut back by 3 bases and J by 4 bases. Germline V CDR1 and CDR2: DFQATT, SNEGSKA (reference sequence). CDR3 amino acids: CSASAGTGGRYEQYF. For the CDR3, the DNA is TGCAGTGCTAGTGCCGGGACAGGGGGAAGATACGAGCAGTACTTC.

The chain's CDR3 is CASSRDRVQTQYF. As DNA, the CDR3 is TGCGCCAGCAGCCGGGACAGGGTGCAGACCCAGTACTTC. The rearrangement links TRBV5-1 to TRBJ2-5; 9 bases map to TRBD1. Germline-derived CDR1 and CDR2 are SGHRS and YFSETQ. V lost 4 bases, J lost 6 bases, and 4 bases stayed unmatched. There are 13 residues in the CDR3.

This chain joins TRBV28 and TRBJ2-5, with D possibly TRBD1 on 5 matching bases. Germline V gene sequence: CDR1 MDHEN, CDR2 SYDVKM. The CDR3 consists of 15 residues. V shed 6 bases and J shed 0 bases, with 14 bases lying between them. The chain's CDR3 is CASSPRSGYQETQYF. The CDR3 nucleotides are TGTGCCAGCAGCCCTCGATCAGGGTACCAAGAGACCCAGTACTTC.

V is TRBV12-3 or TRBV12-4 and J is TRBJ2-7, with TRBD2 matching over 9 bases. The CDR3 consists of 18 residues. The V segment lost 1 base and the J segment 5 bases; nucleotides outside the gene matches: 15. DNA for the CDR3: TGTGCCAGCAGTTTAGGGCGCGGCGGGAGGGCCCTCCCGGACGAGCAGTACTTC. Its translation is CASSLGRGGRALPDEQYF.

On this clonotype: The junction and the germline gene differ at one end; a read error may be behind it. This chain connects TRBV6-2 or TRBV6-3 to TRBJ1-4; D not certain. Germline V gene lookup returns CDR1 MNHEY and CDR2 SVGEGT. The CDR3 is 15 amino acids. The CDR3 region is CASSYRAREEERLFF. The CDR3 nucleotides read TGTGCCAGCAGTTACCGCGCTAGGGAGGAGGAAAGACTGTTTTTT.

The gene calls are TRBV25-1 and TRBJ2-7; 9 bases are shared with TRBD1. The V gene end was trimmed by 5 bases and the J gene end by 5 bases; junction bases not matched to a gene: 7. The CDR3 runs 14 residues. Germline assignment: CDR1 MGHDK and CDR2 SYGVNS. The CDR3 nucleotides are TGTGCCAGCAGTCCCTCAACAGGGGGCGACGAGCAGTACTTC. This sequence encodes CASSPSTGGDEQYF.

On this clonotype: Relative to the germline gene, one junction end is altered; a read error may explain this. The chain has TRBV20-1 and TRBJ2-7, with 7 bases lining up with TRBD2. The CDR3 covers 16 residues. In germline, CDR1 is DFQATT, CDR2 SNEGSKA (reference sequence). CDR3 protein: CRATPPGASGSYEQYF. The CDR3 nucleotides read TGCAGGGCTACGCCCCCCGGGGCTAGCGGTTCCTACGAGCAGTACTTC.

The chain recombines TRBV10-2 with TRBJ1-5; D remains unclear. The CDR3 is 13 residues long. Germline values: CDR1 WSHSY, CDR2 SAAADI. Trimming took 1 base from V and 9 from J, leaving 10 bases between them. The CDR3 DNA reads TGCGCCAGCAGTGAGTGGGGTTCAAGGCCCCAGCATTTT. Protein: CASSEWGSRPQHF.

Worth noting for this clonotype: Being one base from a much bigger clone, this may be a read error. The chain is built from TRBV29-1 and TRBJ2-3, with D unclear. The germline V gene has CDR1 SQVTM and CDR2 ANQGSEA. The CDR3 spans 12 residues. The CDR3 reads CNVGREPDTQYF. The CDR3 bases are TGCAACGTCGGAAGGGAACCAGATACGCAGTATTTT.

This chain uses TRBV7-9 with TRBJ1-2, with D possibly matching TRBD1 (6 bases). Trimming took off 5 bases at V and 5 bases at J, with 21 bases between the two ends. This CDR3 is built from 16 residues. Germline CDR1 and CDR2: SEHNR and FQNEAQ (reference sequence). CDR3 sequence: CASSKSTGNRDYGYTF. The CDR3 DNA reads as TGTGCCAGCAGCAAATCAACAGGGAACAGGGATTATGGCTACACCTTC.

The chain carries TRBV28 and TRBJ2-1; 10 bases are a match to TRBD2. V trimming: 5 bases; J trimming: 7 bases; junction bases outside the gene matches: 11. Germline lookup yields CDR1 MDHEN and CDR2 SYDVKM. The CDR3 is made up of 16 amino acids. CDR3 amino acids: CASSHTSGKGRNEQFF. DNA for the CDR3: TGTGCCAGCAGTCATACTAGCGGGAAGGGTAGGAATGAGCAGTTCTTC.

This chain connects TRBV6-6 to TRBJ2-3; maybe TRBD2 (5 bases). Trimming shortened V by 7 bases and J by 2 bases, and 16 bases separated the two germline ends. The CDR3 has 15 amino acids. Germline CDR1 reads MNHNY; CDR2 reads SVGAGI (reference sequence). CDR3: CASTPGREPTDTQYF. Written as DNA, the CDR3 is TGTGCCAGCACCCCGGGGAGAGAACCCACAGATACGCAGTATTTT.

This chain's CDR3 is CASSSLLTVLEGNEQFF. As DNA, the CDR3 is TGTGCCAGCAGCTCGCTACTGACAGTTTTAGAGGGAAATGAGCAGTTCTTC. The chain uses TRBV5-6 and TRBJ2-1; D assignment may be TRBD1 or TRBD2 (5 bases each). There are 17 residues in the CDR3. Trimming took off 3 bases at V and 7 bases at J, with 23 bases between the two ends. Germline loops: CDR1 SGHDT, CDR2 YYEEEE.

The chain carries TRBV7-9 and TRBJ1-4, with 9 bases identical to TRBD1. V shed 4 bases and J 5 bases; nucleotides not matched to a gene: 8. Per germline, CDR1 SEHNR and CDR2 FQNEAQ (reference sequence). This CDR3 spans 16 amino acids. The CDR3 DNA follows: TGTGCCAGCAGCTGGCGGGACAGGGATCAAAATGAAAAACTGTTTTTT. Translation: CASSWRDRDQNEKLFF.

The rearrangement links TRBV7-3 to TRBJ1-2; D is ambiguous. CDR3 length equals 13 residues. Germline V lookup: CDR1 SGHTA, CDR2 FQGTGA. Trimming shortened V by 5 bases and J by 8 bases, and 15 bases separated the two germline ends. This CDR3 is CASSQGRRKGYTF. As DNA, the CDR3 is TGTGCCAGCAGCCAAGGGCGTAGGAAAGGCTACACCTTC.

This clonotype was counted a few times. This chain joins TRBV29-1 and TRBJ2-7; D call uncertain. The better agreement between TRBJ2-5 and the DNA end casts doubt on the J call. Germline values: CDR1 SQVTM, CDR2 ANQGSEA. CDR3 length: 12 residues. DNA for the CDR3: TGCAGCGTTGTCGTTCTGGGGGAGACCCAGTACTTC. Translation: CSVVVLGETQYF.